Listed below are T cell receptor beta chains from one sample, sequenced in a study of vaccination and CD4 T cells after COVID-19. From the PCR reads, TCRdb called clonotypes with MiXCR, one entry per CDR3 protein. Of roughly 5,300 distinct CDR3 sequences in the sample, 45% to 60% are singletons; the top ten hold under 40%. The antigens for these receptors are not known. Material: CD4+ T cells from blood, cultured in vitro. These receptors were obtained from a human donor who had recovered from COVID-19. The CDR3 runs from the conserved cysteine through the conserved F or W. A D gene is named only where the DNA matches it firmly. Not all rows give a size; the values are once, few, many and, for expanded clones, a class.

NA,TRBJ2-7,TRBD2,16,TRBV7-9,TGTGCCAGCAGCTGGGGGCCTAGCGGGTACTCTCGCGAGCAGTACTTC,CASSWGPSGYSREQYF
few,TRBJ2-2,NA,15,TRBV19,TGTGCCAGTGGTACCGTGGGAGGATACACCGGGGAGCTGTTTTTT,CASGTVGGYTGELFF
NA,TRBJ1-1,TRBD1,14,TRBV12-3/TRBV12-4,TGTGCCAGCAGAGAACAGGGGACGGCTTTTTATGCTTTCTTT,CASREQGTAFYAFF
few,TRBJ1-5,TRBD1,17,TRBV15,TGTGCCACCAGCAGAGATTGGACAGGGGATAGCAATCAGCCCCAGCATTTT,CATSRDWTGDSNQPQHF
few,TRBJ2-3,TRBD2,14,TRBV7-3,TGTGCCAGCAGCTTCAGCGGGAGGCCCGATACGCAGTATTTT,CASSFSGRPDTQYF
NA,TRBJ1-1,NA,14,TRBV7-3,TGTGCCAGCAGCTTAAGGGCCAGAGACACTGAAGCTTTCTTT,CASSLRARDTEAFF
NA,TRBJ2-1,TRBD1,15,TRBV20-1,TGCAGTGCTCCTAAGGACAGGGGAGACGGCAATGAGCAGTTCTTC,CSAPKDRGDGNEQFF
few,TRBJ1-2,NA,11,TRBV20-1,TGCAGTTCGGGCGGGGTTGGTGGCTACACCTTC,CSSGGVGGYTF
NA,TRBJ1-2,NA,14,TRBV5-8,TGTGCCAGCAGGACCAGGACCTCTAACTATGGCTACACCTTC,CASRTRTSNYGYTF
few,TRBJ2-1,NA,16,TRBV6-1,TGTGCCAGCAGTGGGCGCAGGGCAAGGGGCTACAATGAGCAGTTCTTC,CASSGRRARGYNEQFF
NA,TRBJ2-1,NA,16,TRBV19,TGTGCCAGTACCTACCGTGGGGGGAATGAATTGGATGAGCAGTTCTTC,CASTYRGGNELDEQFF
medium-sized,TRBJ1-4,TRBD1,19,TRBV28,TGTGCCAGCAGTTTTTGGGCCGGGGGCAGGGGACAGGAGAATGAAAAACTGTTTTTT,CASSFWAGGRGQENEKLFF
NA,TRBJ1-2,NA,13,TRBV6-5,TGTGCCAGCAGTTACGACAGGCACTATGGCTACACCTTC,CASSYDRHYGYTF
few,TRBJ1-5,NA,13,TRBV11-1,TGTGCCAGCAGCTTAAGGGGGGACCAGCCCCAGCATTTT,CASSLRGDQPQHF
few,TRBJ2-2,NA,14,TRBV20-1,TGCAGTGCTAGAGACCTCGACTTGACCGGGGAGCTGTTTTTT,CSARDLDLTGELFF
NA,TRBJ1-1,TRBD1,15,TRBV6-4,TGTGCCAGCAGAGTAACAGGGGGCGGCAACACTGAAGCTTTCTTT,CASRVTGGGNTEAFF
few,TRBJ1-2,NA,14,TRBV6-1,TGTGCCAGCAGTCAAATAAACAGGGTTCAGGGCTACACCTTC,CASSQINRVQGYTF
NA,TRBJ2-1,NA,12,TRBV24-1,TGTGCCACCAGTGATTTAACAGGGAAGCAGTTCTTC,CATSDLTGKQFF